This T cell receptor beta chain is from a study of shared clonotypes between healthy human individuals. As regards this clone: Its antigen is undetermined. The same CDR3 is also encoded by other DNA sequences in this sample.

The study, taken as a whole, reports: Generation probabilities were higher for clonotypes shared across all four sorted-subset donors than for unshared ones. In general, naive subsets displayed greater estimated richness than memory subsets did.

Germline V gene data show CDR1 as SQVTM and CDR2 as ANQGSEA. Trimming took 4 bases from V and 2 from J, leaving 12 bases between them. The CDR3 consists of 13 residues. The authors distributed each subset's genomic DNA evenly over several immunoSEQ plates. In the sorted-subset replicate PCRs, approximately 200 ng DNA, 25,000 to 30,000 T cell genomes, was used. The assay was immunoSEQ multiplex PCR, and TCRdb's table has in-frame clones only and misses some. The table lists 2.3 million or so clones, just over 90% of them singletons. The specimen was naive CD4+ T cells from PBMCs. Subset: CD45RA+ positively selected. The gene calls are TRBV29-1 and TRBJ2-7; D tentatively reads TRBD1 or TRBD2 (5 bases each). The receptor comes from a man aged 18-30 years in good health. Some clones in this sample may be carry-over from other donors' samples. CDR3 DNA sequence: TGCAGCGTTGTAGCTGGGGGTACCTACGAGCAGTACTTC. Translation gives CSVVAGGTYEQYF.